The clone carrying this T cell receptor beta chain has ten or more counts. The target antigen is unknown. Germline-derived CDR1 and CDR2 are SEHNR and FQNEAQ (reference sequence). Trimming removed 5 bases at V and 1 base at J, with 8 bases between. CDR3 size: 13 residues. Generation of TCR cDNA used 5'RACE template switching (which added a universal primer site and UMIs). TCRdb re-analysed the 5' RACE reads in MiXCR, keeping a single row per CDR3 protein. Of about 250,000 distinct CDR3 sequences in the sample, approximately 3.8% were seen once. The data derive from a study of T cells after yellow fever vaccination. Notes on the study in general: Reappearance after the booster was seen for most primary-vaccination clones, at roughly 96% CD4 and around 90% CD8.

The sequencing here drew on PBMCs, taken 15 days after the yellow fever booster vaccination. The rearrangement uses TRBV7-9 and TRBJ1-2, with D unresolved. The sequence came from a man younger than 35 who received the YFV17D yellow fever vaccine. The CDR3 is CASSRDGNYGYTF. In nucleotides, the CDR3 is TGTGCCAGCAGCCGAGACGGTAACTATGGCTACACCTTC. The variable domain in full, completed from reference TRBV7-9 and TRBJ1-2, reads DTGVSQNPRHKITKRGQNVTFRCDPISEHNRLYWYRQTLGQGPEFLTYFQNEAQLEKSRLLSDRFSAERPKGSFSTLEIQRTEQGDSAMYLCASSRDGNYGYTFGSGTRLTVV.